The 13 T cell receptor beta chains presented below share a single source sample, sequenced in a study of cytomegalovirus exposure and HLA in healthy donors (TCRdb year 2017). Library construction relied on the immunoSEQ multiplex PCR assay. For the multiplex PCR, a mixture combining 60 forward primers for TCR Vbeta segments and 13 reverse primers for TCR Jbeta segments was used. This immuneACCESS table, as held by TCRdb, lists in-frame sequences with V and J called but not all clones. Of the missing ones, under half trace to an unresolved V gene in checked studies; the others have no known cause. The record for this sample contains roughly 200,000 clones. Of the sample, about 1% is held by the ten largest clones. Sequenced: PBMCs. The receptor set was obtained from a girl aged 2 to 9 in good health and CMV-seropositive.

The V and J genes are TRBV6-5 and TRBJ1-1; D unclear. The CDR3 sequence is 12 residues long. With 2 bases removed from V and 8 bases from J, the gap between germline ends came to 9 bases. The germline V gene encodes CDR1 MNHEY and CDR2 SVGAGI. The CDR3 DNA reads as TGTGCCAGCAGTTACACGGGTCGAGAAGCTTTCTTT. This sequence encodes CASSYTGREAFF.

The chain uses TRBV9 and TRBJ2-3; 11 bases are a match to TRBD2. The V segment lost 3 bases and the J segment 2 bases; nucleotides outside the gene matches: 5. Per germline, CDR1 SGDLS and CDR2 YYNGEE. The CDR3 spans 16 residues. CDR3 sequence reads: CASSDPLAGVTDTQYF. The CDR3 DNA sequence: TGTGCCAGCAGCGACCCACTAGCGGGAGTCACAGATACGCAGTATTTT.

J is TRBJ1-2 and V is TRBV10-1, with 8 bases lining up with TRBD1. Trimming removed 6 bases from V and 4 bases from J; junction bases left unmatched: 4. Germline assignment: CDR1 WNHNN and CDR2 SYGVQD (reference sequence). The CDR3 sequence is 13 residues long. The CDR3 coding sequence is TGCGCCAGCAGCCAGGACAGGGCCTATGGCTACACCTTC. Translated: CASSQDRAYGYTF.

V usage is TRBV19 and J usage is TRBJ2-1; D uncertain. CDR1 and CDR2 (germline): LNHDA, SQIVND (reference sequence). Between the trimmed V and J ends, which lost 3 bases and 10 bases, there was a span of 7 bases. This CDR3 comprises 11 residues. The CDR3 loop is CASSILREQFF. Here the CDR3 DNA reads TGTGCCAGTAGTATCCTCAGGGAGCAGTTCTTC. The complete variable domain, with remaining parts taken from reference TRBV19 and TRBJ2-1, reads DGGITQSPKYLFRKEGQNVTLSCEQNLNHDAMYWYRQDPGQGLRLIYYSQIVNDFQKGDIAEGYSVSREKKESFPLTVTSAQKNPTAFYLCASSILREQFFGPGTRLTVL.

The rearrangement uses TRBV9 and TRBJ2-3; 8 bases agree with TRBD2. The CDR3 spans 16 residues. Looked up from germline, CDR1 is SGDLS and CDR2 is YYNGEE. V lost 8 bases and J lost 2; bases outside the gene matches: 13. DNA of the CDR3: TGTGCCAGTAGAGATAGCGGGAAGCGGGACACAGATACGCAGTATTTT. It yields the protein CASRDSGKRDTDTQYF.

The chain couples TRBV6-1 to TRBJ1-6; the match to TRBD1 covers 8 bases. Germline V lookup: CDR1 MNHNS, CDR2 SASEGT. There are 15 residues in the CDR3. Losses at the gene ends were 8 bases for V and 7 bases for J; bases not matched to a gene: 10. The chain's CDR3 is CASAERDRNNSPLHF. The CDR3 DNA reads as TGTGCCAGCGCCGAAAGGGACAGGAACAATTCACCCCTCCACTTT.

The V call is TRBV6-1, the J call TRBJ1-5, with a weak D call TRBD1 (5 bases). V lost 5 bases, J lost 4 bases, and 9 bases lay in between. Germline-derived CDR1 and CDR2 are MNHNS and SASEGT. The CDR3 length is 13 residues. CDR3 loop: CASSRQLNQPQHF. CDR3 sequence (DNA): TGTGCCAGCAGTAGACAGCTGAATCAGCCCCAGCATTTT.

CDR3 loop: CASSFQGWNTQYF. The CDR3 nucleotides read TGTGCCAGCAGCTTTCAGGGGTGGAATACGCAGTATTTT. The chain carries TRBV11-2 and TRBJ2-3, with D perhaps TRBD1 (6 bases). The CDR3 runs 13 residues. Germline V gene data show CDR1 as SGHAT and CDR2 as FQNNGV. The germline V and J ends were trimmed by 3 bases and 7 bases, with 11 bases remaining between them.

CDR3 sequence reads: CASSLRGRLAGGQGEQYF. The CDR3 DNA is TGTGCCAGCAGCTTAAGAGGGAGACTAGCGGGAGGTCAGGGCGAGCAGTACTTC. This chain joins TRBV7-8 and TRBJ2-5; 13 bases agree with TRBD2. The end of the DNA aligns better with TRBJ2-7, so the J call may be wrong. The CDR3 covers 18 residues. Germline V gene lookup returns CDR1 SGHVS and CDR2 FQNEAQ.

The chain carries TRBV19 and TRBJ2-1, with TRBD2 as a possible D gene (5 bases). This CDR3 has 11 amino acids. Germline V gene sequence: CDR1 LNHDA, CDR2 SQIVND (reference sequence). The V and J ends lost 6 bases and 5 bases respectively, with 5 bases between them. The CDR3 protein is CASRRDNEQFF. In DNA form, the CDR3 reads TGTGCCAGTAGGAGGGACAATGAGCAGTTCTTC.

This rearrangement joins TRBV29-1 to TRBJ1-5, with a possible D match to TRBD1 (5 bases). CDR3 length equals 12 residues. The germline gives CDR1 SQVTM, CDR2 ANQGSEA. V shed 4 bases and J shed 4 bases, with 8 bases lying between them. CDR3 in DNA: TGCAGCGTTGTACAGGAGAATCAGCCCCAGCATTTT. This sequence encodes CSVVQENQPQHF.

The chain carries TRBV4-1 and TRBJ2-3, with 10 bases fitting TRBD1. J lost 8 bases, V lost 3 bases, and 11 bases had no gene match. The CDR3 consists of 16 residues. Germline CDR1 MGHRA, CDR2 YSYEKL. CDR3 sequence: CASSQVGTGVKLTQYF. The CDR3 DNA reads as TGCGCCAGCAGCCAGGTCGGGACAGGGGTCAAGCTTACGCAGTATTTT.

This sequence joins TRBV5-6 and TRBJ1-5; 8 bases match TRBD1. The CDR3 totals 18 residues. The ends lost 2 bases at V and 2 bases at J; junction bases unmatched: 12. CDR1 and CDR2 from the germline V gene are SGHDT and YYEEEE. The CDR3 coding sequence is TGTGCCAGCAGCTTCAGTACCATGGACAGGGATGGCAATCAGCCCCAGCATTTT. Its protein is CASSFSTMDRDGNQPQHF.